The 15 T cell receptor beta chains below all came from one sample that was sequenced in a study of T cell responses to AZD1222 COVID-19 vaccine. Data came from immunoSEQ multiplex PCR; TCRdb stores just in-frame clones and leaves some out. In the table there are 100,000 or so clones, over 75% of which are singletons. The material was peripheral blood, obtained on day 0 of AZD1222 vaccination. The receptors originated from an adult in good health.

V usage is TRBV10-1 and J usage is TRBJ2-2, with D possibly TRBD1 on 5 matching bases. CDR1 and CDR2 (germline): WNHNN, SYGVQD (reference sequence). V gave up 6 bases and J gave up 0 bases, with 8 bases separating them. CDR3 length: 14 residues. The CDR3 sequence: CASRPGPNTGELFF. The CDR3 bases are TGCGCCAGCAGGCCAGGGCCGAACACCGGGGAGCTGTTTTTT.

The chain carries TRBV14 and TRBJ2-1; no reliable D call. The CDR3 loop spans 11 amino acids. The germline V and J ends were trimmed by 5 bases and 6 bases, with 5 bases remaining between them. The germline CDR1 and CDR2 sequences are SGHDN and FVKESK. CDR3 loop: CASSLSNEQFF. For the CDR3, the DNA is TGTGCCAGCAGCTTGAGCAATGAGCAGTTCTTC. The complete variable domain, with remaining parts taken from reference TRBV14 and TRBJ2-1, reads EAGVTQFPSHSVIEKGQTVTLRCDPISGHDNLYWYRRVMGKEIKFLLHFVKESKQDESGMPNNRFLAERTGGTYSTLKVQPAELEDSGVYFCASSLSNEQFFGPGTRLTVL.

As DNA, the CDR3 is TGTGCCAGCAACCCAACTAGCGGGAGTGGAGAGACCCAGTACTTC. Its translation: CASNPTSGSGETQYF. The chain has TRBV2 and TRBJ2-5, with 11 nucleotides matching TRBD2. V lost 7 bases and J lost 4; bases outside the gene matches: 8. Germline CDR1 and CDR2: SNHLY and FYNNEI. The CDR3 length is 15 residues.

The chain recombines TRBV7-9 with TRBJ2-3; D is perhaps TRBD2 (5 bases). This CDR3 is built from 15 residues. Germline-derived CDR1 and CDR2 are SEHNR and FQNEAQ (reference sequence). V was clipped by 0 bases and J by 2 bases, with 9 bases between them. The CDR3 is CASSLAGVNTDTQYF. The CDR3 DNA is TGTGCCAGCAGCTTAGCGGGAGTGAACACAGATACGCAGTATTTT.

V usage is TRBV29-1 and J usage is TRBJ1-6, with TRBD1 identical over 9 bases. The CDR3 contains 13 residues. The germline V gene has CDR1 SQVTM and CDR2 ANQGSEA. V trimming: 6 bases; J trimming: 6 bases; junction bases outside the gene matches: 3. The CDR3 loop reads CSVTTGGNSPLHF. The CDR3 bases are TGCAGCGTCACGACAGGGGGTAATTCACCCCTCCACTTT.

V usage is TRBV5-1 and J usage is TRBJ2-7; 11 nucleotides line up with TRBD2. The CDR3 has 15 residues. Germline loops: CDR1 SGHRS, CDR2 YFSETQ. V was clipped by 1 base and J by 5 bases; unmatched bases: 5. CDR3 bases: TGCGCCAGCAGCTTGACTAGCGGGAGCTTAAACGAGCAGTACTTC. Protein product: CASSLTSGSLNEQYF.

The V gene is TRBV21-1, the J gene TRBJ1-1. TRBV21-1 corresponds to a pseudogene. The CDR3 contains 22 residues. Written as DNA, the CDR3 is TGTGCAAGCAGAAATAAAACAAAAAAACAGGACGGAAGGGGGGGTCCCCCTACTGAAGCTTTCTTT. This codes for CASRNKTKKQDGRGGPPTEAFF.

The chain uses TRBV5-1 and TRBJ2-7; D might be TRBD1 or TRBD2, each matching 5 bases. Germline CDR1 SGHRS, CDR2 YFSETQ. Deletions cut 2 bases from V and 5 bases from J, with 14 bases between. The CDR3 extends over 14 amino acids. DNA for the CDR3: TGCGCCAGCAGCTTAGGGGACCCCCGTGACGAGCAGTACTTC. It is translated as CASSLGDPRDEQYF.

This rearrangement joins TRBV6-5 to TRBJ1-1, with TRBD1 identical over 7 bases. V lost 5 bases and J lost 11; bases outside the gene matches: 11. The CDR3 covers 13 residues. Looked up from germline, CDR1 is MNHEY and CDR2 is SVGAGI. In DNA, the CDR3 is TGTGCCAGCAGTATTGACAGGGTTGCGCGGGCTTTCTTT. It is translated as CASSIDRVARAFF.

This sequence joins TRBV7-9 and TRBJ1-1; D unresolved. V lost 3 bases and J lost 0, with 5 bases in between. The CDR3 runs to 13 residues. The germline V gene encodes CDR1 SEHNR and CDR2 FQNEAQ (reference sequence). CDR3: CASSFGLNTEAFF. The CDR3, as DNA: TGTGCCAGCAGCTTCGGACTGAACACTGAAGCTTTCTTT.

This clone was counted a few times. This sequence joins TRBV12-3 or TRBV12-4 and TRBJ1-3; D might be TRBD1 (5 bases). The V end was cut by 6 bases, the J end by 10 bases, with 10 bases between. The CDR3 extends over 11 amino acids. DNA of the CDR3: TGTGCCAGCAGGGGGCGCGGGACCATATATTTT. Translating it yields CASRGRGTIYF.

The chain links TRBV5-1 to TRBJ1-1; D gene unclear. V lost 4 bases to trimming and J lost 2 bases, with 15 bases between them. The length of the CDR3 is 15 residues. Per germline, CDR1 SGHRS and CDR2 YFSETQ. CDR3 in DNA: TGCGCCAGCAGCCCCTCTGACGGGAGAAACACTGAAGCTTTCTTT. Its protein is CASSPSDGRNTEAFF.

The V gene is TRBV7-7, the J gene TRBJ1-2, with D possibly TRBD1 on 5 matching bases. The CDR3 length is 15 residues. The ends were cut back, 1 base at V and 7 bases at J, with 16 bases in the middle. Germline CDR1 reads SSHAT; CDR2 reads FNYEAQ (reference sequence). Written as DNA, the CDR3 is TGTGCCAGCAGCTTAGTAGAGGCAGGGAAGTTTGGCTACACCTTC. Protein product: CASSLVEAGKFGYTF. The full variable domain, in which reference TRBV7-7 and TRBJ1-2 provide the parts outside the CDR3, is GAGVSQSPRYKVTKRGQDVTLRCDPISSHATLYWYQQALGQGPEFLTYFNYEAQPDKSGLPSDRFSAERPEGSISTLTIQRTEQRDSAMYRCASSLVEAGKFGYTFGSGTRLTVV.

V usage is TRBV6-5 and J usage is TRBJ1-6; TRBD1 matches 7 bases. CDR3 length: 16 amino acids. V dropped 0 bases and J dropped 6; count of bases not matched to a gene: 5. In germline, CDR1 is MNHEY, CDR2 SVGAGI. The CDR3 protein is CASSYSSGGGNSPLHF. The CDR3 DNA reads TGTGCCAGCAGTTACTCTTCAGGGGGTGGTAATTCACCCCTCCACTTT.

The V gene is TRBV14, the J gene TRBJ2-7; 10 positions agree with TRBD1. The CDR3 has 14 amino acids. CDR1 is SGHDN, CDR2 FVKESK, per germline. Trimming removed 4 bases from V and 6 bases from J; junction bases left unmatched: 6. The CDR3 DNA reads as TGTGCCAGCAGCCTCGGGACAGGGGTGTCCGAGCAGTACTTC. Its translation: CASSLGTGVSEQYF.